The 5 T cell receptor beta chains reported below all come from one sample, sequenced in a study of shared clonotypes between healthy human individuals. Sequencing was performed with immunoSEQ multiplex PCR; in TCRdb, only in-frame clones are kept and a portion is missing. Altogether roughly 1,600,000 clones are present, 97% to 99% being singletons, with the ten largest covering 0.36%. Material: naive CD4+ T cells sorted from blood. Described subset: CD45RA+ positively selected. Source of these receptors: a young man in good health.

J is TRBJ1-1 and V is TRBV7-3; maybe TRBD1 (6 bases). In germline, CDR1 is SGHTA, CDR2 FQGTGA. The CDR3 consists of 15 residues. V was pared by 5 bases and J by 1 base, with 14 bases between. The CDR3 nucleotides are TGTGCCAGCAGCCCCACACAGGGCCGGAACACTGAAGCTTTCTTT. Protein sequence: CASSPTQGRNTEAFF. Together with reference TRBV7-3 and TRBJ1-1, the CDR3 gives the full variable domain: GAGVSQTPSNKVTEKGKYVELRCDPISGHTALYWYRQSLGQGPEFLIYFQGTGAADDSGLPNDRFFAVRPEGSVSTLKIQRTERGDSAVYLCASSPTQGRNTEAFFGQGTRLTVV.

The chain joins TRBV7-2 to TRBJ1-1; no clear D. The CDR3 length is 12 residues. V gave up 3 bases and J gave up 2 bases, with 4 bases separating them. Germline assignment: CDR1 SGHTA and CDR2 FQGNSA. The CDR3, as DNA: TGTGCCAGCAGCTTCCGTAACACTGAAGCTTTCTTT. Amino acids: CASSFRNTEAFF.

The gene calls are TRBV27 and TRBJ2-7, with TRBD1 identical over 8 bases. The CDR3 is made up of 13 amino acids. CDR1 and CDR2 (germline): MNHEY, SMNVEV (reference sequence). After removal of 5 bases from V and 3 bases from J, the junction contained 3 bases not matched to a gene. In DNA form, the CDR3 reads TGTGCCAGCAGTGGGACAGGACACTACGAGCAGTACTTC. Translation gives CASSGTGHYEQYF.

V usage is TRBV28 and J usage is TRBJ2-1; the match to TRBD2 covers 9 bases. This CDR3 has 19 amino acids. CDR1 and CDR2 (germline): MDHEN, SYDVKM. V dropped 4 bases and J dropped 1; count of bases not matched to a gene: 14. This chain's CDR3 is CASSSTAVYSGSSYNEQFF. The CDR3 DNA is TGTGCCAGCAGTTCAACCGCCGTGTATAGCGGGAGTTCCTACAATGAGCAGTTCTTC.

Points on this clone: The sample has other DNA sequences that encode this CDR3 too. This chain uses TRBV6-6 with TRBJ1-2; D ambiguous. Germline CDR1 MNHNY, CDR2 SVGAGI (reference sequence). This CDR3 is 15 amino acids long. The V gene lost 0 bases and the J gene lost 2 bases, with 10 bases spanning the gap. In DNA form, the CDR3 reads TGTGCCAGCAGTTACTCGAAAGGACCGAACTATGGCTACACCTTC. Translation gives CASSYSKGPNYGYTF.